This T cell receptor beta chain was captured by sequencing in a study of Ad26.COV2.S vaccination and SARS-CoV-2 variants. Study background: Once, or twice with 56 days between doses, Ad26.COV2.S was given intramuscularly.

The repertoire was sequenced with immunoSEQ multiplex PCR; TCRdb's copy has only in-frame clones and lacks some. The data contain 440,000 or so clones, about 92% of them singletons. Trimming removed 0 bases at V and 11 bases at J, with 14 bases between. The germline gives CDR1 LGHNA, CDR2 YNFKEQ. The CDR3 is 14 amino acids. This sample's treatment: some 19 received Ad26.COV2.S at low or high dose, single or two shots; about 5 received placebo; per-sample allocation not given. Specimens were obtained on day 63 following the first vaccine or placebo injection. Based in Boston, the donor was an adult of 18-55 years. This vaccine is an Ad26 vector that expresses the Wuhan-strain SARS-CoV-2 spike.

V gene TRBV4-2 combines with J gene TRBJ1-5, with D unresolved. Here the sequenced sample was peripheral blood, taken in a trial of Ad26.COV2.S vaccine versus placebo. This receptor was obtained from a person between 18 and 60 years old who received the Ad26.COV2.S COVID-19 vaccine or a placebo. CDR3 nucleotides: TGTGCCAGCAGCCAAGATAAGGACGGCGACACCCAGCATTTT. It codes for CASSQDKDGDTQHF.